This T cell receptor beta chain comes out of a study of cytomegalovirus exposure and HLA in healthy donors. Study-wide context: HLA-typed donors were the source of roughly 85 million unique TCRs held in an early data release.

In regard to this clone: Its cognate antigen is unknown.

Study results and caveats: HLA restriction was apparent for most CMV-associated TCR beta chains in a later analysis.

This CDR3 is 15 amino acids long. Germline CDR1 and CDR2: SGHTS and YDEGEE. Trimming cost V 2 bases and J 3 bases; bases outside gene matches: 4. Researchers ran the PCR with 60 Vbeta and 13 Jbeta primers. Using immunoSEQ multiplex PCR, the repertoire was profiled, and TCRdb retains in-frame clones only, with some absent. The sample has fewer than 150,000 clones, and its top ten clones hold approximately 2.6%. This chain connects TRBV5-8 to TRBJ2-2, with 7 bases that match TRBD1. Sequencing was done on a sample of PBMCs. The source is a man in his forties in good health and CMV-seronegative. The CDR3 region has the DNA TGTGCCAGCAGCTTAGGCACAGGGGACACCGGGGAGCTGTTTTTT. It is translated as CASSLGTGDTGELFF.